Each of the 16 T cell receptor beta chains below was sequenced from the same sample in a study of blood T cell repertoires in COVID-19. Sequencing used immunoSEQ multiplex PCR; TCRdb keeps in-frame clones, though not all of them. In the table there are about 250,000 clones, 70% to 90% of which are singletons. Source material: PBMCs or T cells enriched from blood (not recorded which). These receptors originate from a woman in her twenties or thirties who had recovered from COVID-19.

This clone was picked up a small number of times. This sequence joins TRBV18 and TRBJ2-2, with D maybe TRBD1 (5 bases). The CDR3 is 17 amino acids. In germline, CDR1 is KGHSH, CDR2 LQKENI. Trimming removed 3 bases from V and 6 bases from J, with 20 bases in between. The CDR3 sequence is CASSPIKDTSGAGELFF. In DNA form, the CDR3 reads TGTGCCAGCTCACCTATCAAGGACACGTCCGGCGCCGGGGAGCTGTTTTTT. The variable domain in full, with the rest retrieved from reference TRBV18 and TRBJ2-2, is NAGVMQNPRHLVRRRGQEARLRCSPMKGHSHVYWYRQLPEEGLKFMVYLQKENIIDESGMPKERFSAEFPKEGPSILRIQQVVRGDSAAYFCASSPIKDTSGAGELFFGEGSRLTVL.

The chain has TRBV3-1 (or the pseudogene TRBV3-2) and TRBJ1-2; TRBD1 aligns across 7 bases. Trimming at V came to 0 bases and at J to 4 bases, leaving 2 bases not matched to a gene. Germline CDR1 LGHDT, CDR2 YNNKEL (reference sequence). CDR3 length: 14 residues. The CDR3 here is CASSQDGDSYGYTF. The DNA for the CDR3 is TGTGCCAGCAGCCAAGATGGGGACAGCTATGGCTACACCTTC.

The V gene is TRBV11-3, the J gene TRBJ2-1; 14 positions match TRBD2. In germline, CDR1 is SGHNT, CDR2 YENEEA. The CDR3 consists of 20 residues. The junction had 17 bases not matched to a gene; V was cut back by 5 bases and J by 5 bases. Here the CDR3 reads CASSPRLAGGRSLIDNEQFF. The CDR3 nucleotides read TGTGCCAGCAGCCCCAGACTAGCGGGGGGGCGGTCCCTTATTGACAATGAGCAGTTCTTC. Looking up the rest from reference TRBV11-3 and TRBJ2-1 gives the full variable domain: EAGVVQSPRYKIIEKKQPVAFWCNPISGHNTLYWYLQNLGQGPELLIRYENEEAVDDSQLPKDRFSAERLKGVDSTLKIQPAELGDSAVYLCASSPRLAGGRSLIDNEQFFGPGTRLTVL.

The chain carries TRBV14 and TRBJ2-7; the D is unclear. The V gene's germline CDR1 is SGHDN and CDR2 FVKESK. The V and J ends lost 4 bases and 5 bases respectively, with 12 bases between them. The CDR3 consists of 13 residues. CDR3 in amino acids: CASSRVNAHEQYF. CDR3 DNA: TGTGCCAGCAGCCGAGTAAATGCCCACGAGCAGTACTTC.

The CDR3 here is CASSQGSIGGLNTEAFF. The CDR3 bases are TGCGCCAGCAGCCAAGGGTCGATAGGGGGCCTGAACACTGAAGCTTTCTTT. The J gene is TRBJ1-1, the V gene TRBV4-1; 7 bases map to TRBD1. CDR1 and CDR2 (germline): MGHRA, YSYEKL. Trimming removed 1 base from V and 0 bases from J; junction bases left unmatched: 8. This CDR3 region has 17 residues.

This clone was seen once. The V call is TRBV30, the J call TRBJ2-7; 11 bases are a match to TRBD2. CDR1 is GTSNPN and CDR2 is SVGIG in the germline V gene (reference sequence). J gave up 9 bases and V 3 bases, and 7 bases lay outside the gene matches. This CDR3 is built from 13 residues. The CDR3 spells CAWRIAGGFGQYF. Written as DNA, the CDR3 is TGTGCCTGGAGAATAGCGGGAGGGTTCGGGCAGTACTTC. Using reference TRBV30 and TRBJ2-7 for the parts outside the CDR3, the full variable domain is SQTIHQWPATLVQPVGSPLSLECTVEGTSNPNLYWYRQAAGRGLQLLFYSVGIGQISSEVPQNLSASRPQDRQFILSSKKLLLSDSGFYLCAWRIAGGFGQYFGPGTRLTVT.

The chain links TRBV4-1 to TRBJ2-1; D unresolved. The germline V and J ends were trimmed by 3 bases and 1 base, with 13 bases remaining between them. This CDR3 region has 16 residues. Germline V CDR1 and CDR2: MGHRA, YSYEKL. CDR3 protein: CASSQDELASYNEQFF. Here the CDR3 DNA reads TGCGCCAGCAGCCAGGATGAGTTAGCTTCCTACAATGAGCAGTTCTTC.

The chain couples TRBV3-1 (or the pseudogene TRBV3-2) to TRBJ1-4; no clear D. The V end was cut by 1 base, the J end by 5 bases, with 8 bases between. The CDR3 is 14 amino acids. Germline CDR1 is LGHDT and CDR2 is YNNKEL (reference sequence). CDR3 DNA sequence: TGTGCCAGCAGCCAAGTACCCGGGAATGAAAAACTGTTTTTT. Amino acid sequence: CASSQVPGNEKLFF.

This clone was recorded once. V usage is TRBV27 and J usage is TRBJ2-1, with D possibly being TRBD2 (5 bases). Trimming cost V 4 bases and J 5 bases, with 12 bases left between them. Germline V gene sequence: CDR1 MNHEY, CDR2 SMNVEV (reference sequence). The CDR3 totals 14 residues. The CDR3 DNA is TGTGCCAGCAGTTACGAGGGCGGCAACAATGAGCAGTTCTTC. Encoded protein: CASSYEGGNNEQFF.

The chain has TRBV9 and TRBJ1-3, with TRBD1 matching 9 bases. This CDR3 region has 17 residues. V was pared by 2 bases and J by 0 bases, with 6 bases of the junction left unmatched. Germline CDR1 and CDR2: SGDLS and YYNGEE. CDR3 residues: CASSVGTGTSSGNTIYF. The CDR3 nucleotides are TGTGCCAGCAGCGTTGGGACAGGGACGAGCTCTGGAAACACCATATATTTT.

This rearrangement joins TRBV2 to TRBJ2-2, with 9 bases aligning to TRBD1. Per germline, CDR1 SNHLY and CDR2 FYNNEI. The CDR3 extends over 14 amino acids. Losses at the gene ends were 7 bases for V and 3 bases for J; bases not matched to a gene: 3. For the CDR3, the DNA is TGTGCCAGCACCGACAGGGGGTACACCGGGGAGCTGTTTTTT. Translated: CASTDRGYTGELFF.

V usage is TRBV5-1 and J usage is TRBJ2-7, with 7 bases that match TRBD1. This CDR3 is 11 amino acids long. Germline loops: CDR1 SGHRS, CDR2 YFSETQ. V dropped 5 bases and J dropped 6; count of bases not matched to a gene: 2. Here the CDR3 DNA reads TGCGCCAGCAGTACAGGGGCCGAGCAGTACTTC. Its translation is CASSTGAEQYF.

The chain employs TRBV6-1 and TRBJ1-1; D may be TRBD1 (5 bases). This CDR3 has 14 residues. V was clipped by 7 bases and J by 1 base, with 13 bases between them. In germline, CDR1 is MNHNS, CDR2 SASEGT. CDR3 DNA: TGTGCCAGCACCGTCCCTACAGGGAACACTGAAGCTTTCTTT. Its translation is CASTVPTGNTEAFF.

CDR3 coding DNA: TGTGCCAGTAGTTTGGACCAGGGGAAGAGCAATCAGCCCCAGCATTTT. It yields the protein CASSLDQGKSNQPQHF. This chain connects TRBV19 to TRBJ1-5; D perhaps matches TRBD1 (6 bases). This CDR3 has 16 amino acids. V lost 5 bases and J lost 1, with 15 bases in between. Germline V CDR1 and CDR2: LNHDA, SQIVND (reference sequence).

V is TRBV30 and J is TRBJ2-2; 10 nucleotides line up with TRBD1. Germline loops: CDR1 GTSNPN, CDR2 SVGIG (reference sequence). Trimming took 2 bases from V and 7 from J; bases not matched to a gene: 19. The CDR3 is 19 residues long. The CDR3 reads CAWSRPLAGQGEFGGELFF. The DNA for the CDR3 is TGTGCCTGGAGTCGACCTTTAGCCGGACAGGGGGAATTCGGCGGGGAGCTGTTTTTT.

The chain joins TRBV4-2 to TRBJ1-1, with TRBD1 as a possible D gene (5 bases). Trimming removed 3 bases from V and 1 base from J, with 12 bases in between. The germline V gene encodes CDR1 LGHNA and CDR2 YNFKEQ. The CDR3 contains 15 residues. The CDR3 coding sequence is TGTGCCAGCAGCCAGATGGGAGGGGAGAACACTGAAGCTTTCTTT. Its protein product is CASSQMGGENTEAFF.